This T cell receptor (beta chain) emerged from a study of blood T cell repertoires in COVID-19. Libraries were prepared by immunoSEQ multiplex PCR; TCRdb keeps only in-frame clonotypes and omits some of them. Of about 73,000 clones listed, less than 95% are singletons. The V end was cut by 1 base, the J end by 5 bases, with 8 bases between. Germline CDR1 is MNHEY and CDR2 is SMNVEV (reference sequence). This CDR3 spans 13 amino acids. This receptor was identified in a woman between 18 and 29 years old with acute or convalescent COVID-19. The chain has TRBV27 and TRBJ1-2; tentative D call: TRBD1 (5 bases). Sequences were obtained from peripheral blood. CDR3 loop: CASSLLKGYGYTF. Written as DNA, the CDR3 is TGTGCCAGCAGTTTATTGAAGGGGTATGGCTACACCTTC.